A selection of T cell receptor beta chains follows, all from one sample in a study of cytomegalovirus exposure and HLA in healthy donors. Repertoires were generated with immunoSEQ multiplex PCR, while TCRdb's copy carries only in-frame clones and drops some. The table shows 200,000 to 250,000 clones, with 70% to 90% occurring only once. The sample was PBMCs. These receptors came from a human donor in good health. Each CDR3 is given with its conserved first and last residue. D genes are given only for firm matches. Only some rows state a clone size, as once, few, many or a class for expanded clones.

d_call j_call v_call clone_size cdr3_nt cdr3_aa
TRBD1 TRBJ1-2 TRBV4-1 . TGCGCCAGCAGCCAGGGACAGGGGGCGCGAGGCTACACCTTC CASSQGQGARGYTF
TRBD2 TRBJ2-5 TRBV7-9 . TGTGCCAGCAGCTCATACACCCCTCGGGAGGGATTTGGGGAGACCCAGTACTTC CASSSYTPREGFGETQYF
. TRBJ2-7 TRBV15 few TGTGCCACCAGCAGAGGTAGGGGTGAGCAGTACTTC CATSRGRGEQYF
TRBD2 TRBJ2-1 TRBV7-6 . TGTGCCAGCAGCTTAGCGCTGGGCGGGAGTATCTACAATGAGCAGTTCTTC CASSLALGGSIYNEQFF
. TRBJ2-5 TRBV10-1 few TGCGCCAGCAGTGCAGGGCGAGAGACCCAGTACTTC CASSAGRETQYF
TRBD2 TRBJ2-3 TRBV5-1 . TGCGCCAGCAGCTTAGCGGGGGAGGCATATACGCAGTATTTT CASSLAGEAYTQYF
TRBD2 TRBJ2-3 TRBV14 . TGTGCCAGCAGTCGGCGAGGGAGGGCTCCCACAGATACGCAGTATTTT CASSRRGRAPTDTQYF
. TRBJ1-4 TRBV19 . TGTGCCAGTAGTATGGGGACTCCGGCTAATGAAAAACTGTTTTTT CASSMGTPANEKLFF
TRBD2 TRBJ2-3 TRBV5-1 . TGCGCCAGCAGCCGGGGACTAGCGGGACGCATGGAGGCAGATACGCAGTATTTT CASSRGLAGRMEADTQYF
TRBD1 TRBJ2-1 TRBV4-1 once TGCGCCAGCAGCACGGGGACAGGGGGCTACAATGAGCAGTTCTTC CASSTGTGGYNEQFF
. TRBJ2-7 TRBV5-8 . TGTGCCAGCAGCTTGGGGGCCTCCTACGAGCAGTACTTC CASSLGASYEQYF
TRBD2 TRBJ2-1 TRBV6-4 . TGTGCCAGCACAGCTACCGGGACTAGCGGCCACAATGAGCAGTTCTTC CASTATGTSGHNEQFF
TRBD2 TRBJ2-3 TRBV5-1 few TGCGCCAGCAGACCTACTAGCGGGGCCACAGATACGCAGTATTTT CASRPTSGATDTQYF
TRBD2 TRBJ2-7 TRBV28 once TGTGCCAGCAGGGATAGCGGGAACTCCTACGAGCAGTACTTC CASRDSGNSYEQYF
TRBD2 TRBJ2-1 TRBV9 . TGTGCCAGCAGCGTAGAACTAGCGGGAGGGCCCAATGAGCAGTTCTTC CASSVELAGGPNEQFF
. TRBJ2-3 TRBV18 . TGTGCCAGCTCACCCCAGGGGAGCACAGATACGCAGTATTTT CASSPQGSTDTQYF
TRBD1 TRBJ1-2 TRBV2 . TGTGCCAGCAGTGGGGACAGGGGTGGATATGGCTACACCTTC CASSGDRGGYGYTF
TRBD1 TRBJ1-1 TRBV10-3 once TGTGCCATCAGTGGAAATACAGGGGGCACTGAAGCTTTCTTT CAISGNTGGTEAFF
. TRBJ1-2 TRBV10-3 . TGTGCCATCAGTGAGTTTACAGGAGATATCTATGGCTACACCTTC CAISEFTGDIYGYTF
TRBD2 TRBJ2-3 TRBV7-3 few TGTGCCAGCAGCTCCTTGACGGGAGGTGGGGCAGATACGCAGTATTTT CASSSLTGGGADTQYF
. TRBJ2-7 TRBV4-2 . TGTGCCAGCAGCCCCTCCGTGGGCAGGGGAAGTTACGAGCAGTACTTC CASSPSVGRGSYEQYF
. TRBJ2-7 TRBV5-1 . TGCGCCAGCAGCTTGGCAGGCTACCAATCCTACGAGCAGTACTTC CASSLAGYQSYEQYF
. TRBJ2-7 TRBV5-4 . TGTGCCAGCAGCTTGGTGATGGGAGAAAACGAGCAGTACTTC CASSLVMGENEQYF
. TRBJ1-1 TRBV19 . TGTGCCAGTAGGCGGGCCTTAGAAGGCACTGAAGCTTTCTTT CASRRALEGTEAFF
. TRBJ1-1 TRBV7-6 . TGTGCCAGCAGCGAAACTTGGGAGGCACGGAACACTGAAGCTTTCTTT CASSETWEARNTEAFF
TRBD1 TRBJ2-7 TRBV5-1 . TGCGCCAGCAGCCCCGGACAGGGGGCGTACGAGCAGTACTTC CASSPGQGAYEQYF
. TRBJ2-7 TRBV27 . TGTGCCAGCAGTCCAACCTGGGGCCCCTACGAGCAGTACTTC CASSPTWGPYEQYF
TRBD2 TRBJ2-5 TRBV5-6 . TGTGCCTGTGAACAGAGCGGGAGGAGGGCGACCCAGTACTTC CACEQSGRRATQYF
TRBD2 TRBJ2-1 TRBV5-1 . TGCGCCAGCAGCTTCAGGCTAGCGGGCAACAATGAGCAGTTCTTC CASSFRLAGNNEQFF
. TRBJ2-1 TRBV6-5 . TGTGCCAGCATCAGGGGCTATGAGCAGTTCTTC CASIRGYEQFF
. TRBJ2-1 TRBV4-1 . TGCGCCAGCAGCCAAGGGGTGGAGGTGCGGAGGGATGAGCAGTTCTTC CASSQGVEVRRDEQFF
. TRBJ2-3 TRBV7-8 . TGTGCCAGCAGCCCCATACGGAGCTATACGCAGTATTTT CASSPIRSYTQYF
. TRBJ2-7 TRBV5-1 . TGCGCCAGCAGCTTGGATCCGAACGGGGGCGAGCAGTACTTC CASSLDPNGGEQYF
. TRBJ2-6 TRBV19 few TGTGCCAGTAGTCGGCAGGGATCAGGTGGGGCCAACGTCCTGACTTTC CASSRQGSGGANVLTF
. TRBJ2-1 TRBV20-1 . TGCAGTGCTAGAGATCGTCTTGAGCAGTTCTTC CSARDRLEQFF
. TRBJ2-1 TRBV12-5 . TGTGCTAGTGGTTCCCCTTCGTCGGGGAGCTCCTACAATGAGCAGTTCTTC CASGSPSSGSSYNEQFF
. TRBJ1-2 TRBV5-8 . TGTGCCAATGTGCCCATGGGGGCGGACTATGGCTACACCTTC CANVPMGADYGYTF
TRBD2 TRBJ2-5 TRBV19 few TGTGCCAGTAGTAGGTCCCTAGCGGGGGGGGAGACCCAGTACTTC CASSRSLAGGETQYF
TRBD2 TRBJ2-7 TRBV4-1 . TGCGCCAGCAGCAAGCGGGATCCGGGTTACGAGCAGTACTTC CASSKRDPGYEQYF
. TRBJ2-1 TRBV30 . TGTGCCTGCCAGACGCGAGGATCCTACAATGAGCAGTTCTTC CACQTRGSYNEQFF
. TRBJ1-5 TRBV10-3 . TGTGCCATCAGTGCGTCGAGAAATCAGCCCCAGCATTTT CAISASRNQPQHF
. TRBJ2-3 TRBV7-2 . TGTGCCAGCAGCCTCCGAATGGCCTTTAGCACAGATACGCAGTATTTT CASSLRMAFSTDTQYF